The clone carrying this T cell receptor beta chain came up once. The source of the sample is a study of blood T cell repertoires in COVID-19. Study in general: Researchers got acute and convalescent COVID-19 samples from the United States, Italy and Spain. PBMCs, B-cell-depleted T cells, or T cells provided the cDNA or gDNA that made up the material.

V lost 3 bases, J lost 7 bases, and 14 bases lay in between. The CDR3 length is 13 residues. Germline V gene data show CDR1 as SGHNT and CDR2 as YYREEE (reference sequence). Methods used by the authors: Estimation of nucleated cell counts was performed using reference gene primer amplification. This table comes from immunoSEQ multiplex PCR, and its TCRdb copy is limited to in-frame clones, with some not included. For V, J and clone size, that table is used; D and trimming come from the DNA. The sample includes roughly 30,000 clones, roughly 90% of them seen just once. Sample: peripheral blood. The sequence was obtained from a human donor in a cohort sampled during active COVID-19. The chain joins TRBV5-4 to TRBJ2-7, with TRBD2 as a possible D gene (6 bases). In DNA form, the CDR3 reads TGTGCCAGCAGCTCTGGGGGTCGGGGGGAGCAGTACTTC. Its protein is CASSSGGRGEQYF.